This paragraph covers one T cell receptor beta chain sequence. The data were obtained in a study of blood T cell repertoires in COVID-19. Study summary: Acute and convalescent COVID-19 specimens originated in the United States, Italy and Spain. PBMCs, B-cell-depleted T cells, or T cells were the source of the cDNA or gDNA that made up the material.

Seattle patients were enrolled during active infection and followed longitudinally. In the original analysis: Amplification of reference gene primers provided the estimated nucleated cell counts. TCRdb keeps only in-frame clones here, not all; method: immunoSEQ multiplex PCR. V, J and clone size derive from that table, while D and trimming were established from the DNA sequence. The table has roughly 350,000 clones, around 87% seen once; the top ten hold more than 9%. Per germline, CDR1 GTSNPN and CDR2 SVGIG (reference sequence). V lost 4 bases to trimming and J lost 3 bases; unmatched junction nucleotides: 3. This CDR3 region has 14 residues.

The chain carries TRBV30 and TRBJ2-2; 9 bases map to TRBD1. The TCR was taken from a woman younger than 45 with COVID-19, enrolled during active disease. Sequencing was carried out using peripheral blood. The CDR3 loop is CAWIGQGYTGELFF. The DNA for the CDR3 is TGTGCCTGGATCGGACAGGGGTACACCGGGGAGCTGTTTTTT.